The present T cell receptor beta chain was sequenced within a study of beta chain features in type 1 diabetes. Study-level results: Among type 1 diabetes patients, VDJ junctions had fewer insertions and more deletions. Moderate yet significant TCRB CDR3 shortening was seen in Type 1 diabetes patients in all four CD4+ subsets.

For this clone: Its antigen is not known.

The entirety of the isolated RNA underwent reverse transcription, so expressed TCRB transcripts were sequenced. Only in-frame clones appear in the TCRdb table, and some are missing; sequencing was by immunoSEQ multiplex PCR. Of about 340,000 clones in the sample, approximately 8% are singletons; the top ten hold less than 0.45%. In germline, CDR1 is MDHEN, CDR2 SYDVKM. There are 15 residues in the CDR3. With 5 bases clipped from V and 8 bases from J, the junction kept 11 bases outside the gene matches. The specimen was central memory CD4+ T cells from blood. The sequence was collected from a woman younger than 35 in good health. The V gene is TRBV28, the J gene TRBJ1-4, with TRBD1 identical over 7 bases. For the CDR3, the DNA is TGTGCCAGCAGTGGAGCCGGGACAGCCCGGGAAAAACTGTTTTTT. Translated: CASSGAGTAREKLFF.